A single sample is the source of the 27 T cell receptor beta chains below, sequenced in a study of blood T cell repertoires in COVID-19. Assay: immunoSEQ multiplex PCR; the TCRdb copy retains only in-frame clones and omits some. The profile shows under 75,000 clones, about 80% of them singletons. Input material: peripheral blood. These receptors were taken from a man aged 70 or older who had recovered from COVID-19.

The chain employs TRBV28 and TRBJ1-5; TRBD1 agrees at 7 bases. The V segment lost 10 bases and the J segment 6 bases; nucleotides outside the gene matches: 12. Per germline, CDR1 MDHEN and CDR2 SYDVKM. The CDR3 has 14 amino acids. The CDR3 DNA reads as TGTGCCATACGAGGAGGGGGCTTTAGTCAGCCCCAGCATTTT. Translated, it gives CAIRGGGFSQPQHF.

The chain is built from TRBV14 and TRBJ2-3; D is unclear. Trimming took off 4 bases at V and 3 bases at J, with 11 bases between the two ends. In germline, CDR1 is SGHDN, CDR2 FVKESK. There are 14 residues in the CDR3. CDR3 in amino acids: CASSLQVGTDTQYF. CDR3 nucleotides: TGTGCCAGCAGCCTCCAAGTCGGGACAGATACGCAGTATTTT. Combining the CDR3 with reference TRBV14 and TRBJ2-3 gives the whole variable domain EAGVTQFPSHSVIEKGQTVTLRCDPISGHDNLYWYRRVMGKEIKFLLHFVKESKQDESGMPNNRFLAERTGGTYSTLKVQPAELEDSGVYFCASSLQVGTDTQYFGPGTRLTVL.

This chain connects TRBV7-2 to TRBJ2-7; D ambiguous. V was trimmed by 0 bases and J by 4 bases, leaving 13 bases between them. Germline assignment: CDR1 SGHTA and CDR2 FQGNSA. The CDR3 is 15 residues long. The CDR3 region has the DNA TGTGCCAGCAGCTTAGCGGCGGCCCCCGAGTACGAGCAGTACTTC. Translating it yields CASSLAAAPEYEQYF.

This chain connects TRBV28 to TRBJ2-6, with D possibly matching TRBD2 (7 bases). The germline V and J ends were trimmed by 8 bases and 4 bases, with 15 bases remaining between them. Germline values: CDR1 MDHEN, CDR2 SYDVKM. CDR3 length: 15 residues. The CDR3 bases are TGTGCCAGCCGAGGGGGGGCAGAAGGGGCCAACGTCCTGACTTTC. This encodes CASRGGAEGANVLTF.

The CDR3 region is CSAAKNEQFF. CDR3 DNA sequence: TGCAGTGCAGCAAAGAATGAGCAGTTCTTC. The chain uses TRBV20-1 and TRBJ2-1; D not certain. This CDR3 comprises 10 residues. V dropped 6 bases and J dropped 7 bases, with 7 bases sitting between them. The germline CDR1 and CDR2 sequences are DFQATT and SNEGSKA (reference sequence).

This clone appeared a single time. This chain connects TRBV9 to TRBJ2-1; 8 bases line up with TRBD2. This CDR3 spans 12 amino acids. Germline V lookup: CDR1 SGDLS, CDR2 YYNGEE. J lost 12 bases, V lost 3 bases, and 5 bases had no gene match. The CDR3 DNA sequence: TGTGCCAGCAGCGACCGGGAGGGGTGGCAGTTCTTC. Protein product: CASSDREGWQFF.

The chain is built from TRBV6-2 or TRBV6-3 and TRBJ1-2, with 9 positions matching TRBD1. Looked up from germline, CDR1 is MNHEY and CDR2 is SVGEGT. This CDR3 has 14 amino acids. After removal of 5 bases from V and 6 bases from J, the junction contained 7 bases not matched to a gene. The CDR3 spells CASSDRDRVNGYTF. The CDR3 DNA sequence: TGTGCCAGCAGTGACCGGGACAGGGTGAATGGCTACACCTTC.

The chain employs TRBV4-1 and TRBJ2-2; D remains ambiguous. In germline, CDR1 is MGHRA, CDR2 YSYEKL. The CDR3 is 15 amino acids. Trimming removed 0 bases at V and 3 bases at J, with 8 bases between. DNA for the CDR3: TGCGCCAGCAGCCAAGAGGTCAGCGACACCGGGGAGCTGTTTTTT. Encoded protein: CASSQEVSDTGELFF.

The chain links TRBV5-1 to TRBJ1-1; D is unresolved. Germline CDR1 is SGHRS and CDR2 is YFSETQ. This CDR3 has 14 residues. With 2 bases removed from V and 2 bases from J, the gap between germline ends came to 10 bases. The CDR3, as DNA: TGCGCCAGCAGCTTTAGGCGACTTAACACTGAAGCTTTCTTT. This gives the protein CASSFRRLNTEAFF.

The chain combines TRBV19 with TRBJ2-3; 7 nucleotides line up with TRBD1. The trim removed 3 bases at V and 6 bases at J, leaving 9 bases unmatched. This CDR3 spans 15 amino acids. Per germline, CDR1 LNHDA and CDR2 SQIVND (reference sequence). The CDR3 loop is CASSISTGDDDTQYF. Here the CDR3 DNA reads TGTGCCAGTAGTATCTCAACAGGGGATGACGATACGCAGTATTTT.

The genes are TRBV30 and TRBJ2-6; D unclear. Germline V gene data show CDR1 as GTSNPN and CDR2 as SVGIG (reference sequence). The CDR3 has 16 residues. V was shortened by 4 bases and J by 0 bases, with 13 bases between the two germline ends. The CDR3: CAWIGGVFSGANVLTF. The CDR3 DNA reads as TGTGCCTGGATCGGCGGAGTGTTCTCTGGGGCCAACGTCCTGACTTTC.

This clone was seen a handful of times. The V gene is TRBV16, the J gene TRBJ1-5; TRBD1 aligns across 8 bases. V lost 4 bases and J lost 1; bases outside the gene matches: 3. Per the germline V gene, CDR1 is KGHSY and CDR2 is FQNENV. CDR3 length: 15 residues. CDR3 region: CASSRDRMSNQPQHF. The CDR3 DNA reads as TGTGCCAGCAGCCGGGACAGGATGAGCAATCAGCCCCAGCATTTT.

The chain recombines TRBV4-1 with TRBJ2-2; D perhaps matches TRBD2 (6 bases). Germline V gives CDR1 MGHRA, CDR2 YSYEKL. The germline V and J ends were trimmed by 0 bases and 5 bases, with 10 bases remaining between them. The CDR3 has 15 amino acids. The CDR3 reads CASSQEWGETGELFF. The CDR3 region has the DNA TGCGCCAGCAGCCAAGAGTGGGGGGAAACCGGGGAGCTGTTTTTT.

This clone has only one observation. CDR3 residues: CSAGGRGETQYF. For the CDR3, the DNA is TGCAGCGCCGGAGGCAGGGGAGAGACCCAGTACTTC. The genes are TRBV29-1 and TRBJ2-5, with D possibly being TRBD1 (6 bases). V lost 7 bases and J 4 bases, leaving 13 bases between the germline ends. The CDR3 contains 12 residues. Germline loops: CDR1 SQVTM, CDR2 ANQGSEA.

Only a few counts were recorded for this clone. DNA for the CDR3: TGTGCCAGCAGCCTAGGACAGGGGGTTTTAGAAAAACTGTTTTTT. Translating it yields CASSLGQGVLEKLFF. The rearrangement joins TRBV3-1 (or the pseudogene TRBV3-2) to TRBJ1-4, with 10 positions matching TRBD1. J gave up 8 bases and V 4 bases, and 7 bases lay outside the gene matches. CDR1 LGHDT and CDR2 YNNKEL come from the germline V gene (reference sequence). The CDR3 consists of 15 residues.

The chain has TRBV4-2 and TRBJ2-3, with 8 bases identical to TRBD2. This CDR3 contains 14 residues. Looked up from germline, CDR1 is LGHNA and CDR2 is YNFKEQ. J gave up 5 bases and V 3 bases, and 4 bases lay outside the gene matches. The CDR3, as DNA: TGTGCCAGCAGCCAGGGACTAGAAGGAGATACGCAGTATTTT. It translates to CASSQGLEGDTQYF.

The V and J genes are TRBV15 and TRBJ2-7; D gene unclear. Germline CDR1 reads LNHNV; CDR2 reads YYDKDF (reference sequence). Trimming cost V 2 bases and J 2 bases, with 10 bases left between them. This CDR3 is built from 14 residues. For the CDR3, the DNA is TGTGCCACCAGCAGACTACGTGGGCCCTACGAGCAGTACTTC. It specifies CATSRLRGPYEQYF.

The chain carries TRBV7-9 and TRBJ1-1; a weak D match, TRBD1 (5 bases). Per germline, CDR1 SEHNR and CDR2 FQNEAQ (reference sequence). Trimming removed 2 bases at V and 5 bases at J, with 15 bases between. CDR3 size: 15 residues. DNA of the CDR3: TGTGCCAGCAGCTTAATTTGGGCAGGGCGGACTGAAGCTTTCTTT. Its protein product is CASSLIWAGRTEAFF.

The chain joins TRBV11-2 to TRBJ2-7; possible D gene TRBD2, 6 bases. With 5 bases removed from V and 5 bases from J, the gap between germline ends came to 22 bases. This CDR3 comprises 16 residues. Germline V gene data show CDR1 as SGHAT and CDR2 as FQNNGV. Written as DNA, the CDR3 is TGTGCCAGCAGCCCCCGGGGGACGGGGATGTCGGACGAGCAGTACTTC. Its translation is CASSPRGTGMSDEQYF.

V gene TRBV30 combines with J gene TRBJ1-5, with 9 nucleotides matching TRBD1. CDR1 GTSNPN and CDR2 SVGIG come from the germline V gene (reference sequence). CDR3 length: 14 amino acids. The CDR3 DNA sequence: TGTTCGACAGGGGGTGCAAATAGCAATCAGCCCCAGCATTTT. Its translation: CSTGGANSNQPQHF.

The chain recombines TRBV5-4 with TRBJ2-5; D not certain. Trimming took off 0 bases at V and 3 bases at J, with 6 bases between the two ends. The CDR3 contains 13 residues. Germline values: CDR1 SGHNT, CDR2 YYREEE (reference sequence). The CDR3 nucleotides read TGTGCCAGCAGCTTGGGCCTAGAAGAGACCCAGTACTTC. Amino acid sequence: CASSLGLEETQYF. The entire variable domain, with the rest obtained from reference TRBV5-4 and TRBJ2-5, is as follows: ETGVTQSPTHLIKTRGQQVTLRCSSQSGHNTVSWYQQALGQGPQFIFQYYREEENGRGNFPPRFSGLQFPNYSSELNVNALELDDSALYLCASSLGLEETQYFGPGTRLLVL.

The V call is TRBV10-3, the J call TRBJ2-7; 9 bases agree with TRBD1. Germline CDR1 and CDR2: ENHRY and SYGVKD. This CDR3 spans 15 amino acids. The V gene end was trimmed by 8 bases and the J gene end by 6 bases; junction bases not matched to a gene: 14. The CDR3 nucleotides are TGTGCCATCGCCCCTACCGGGACAGGGCCAGGCGAGCAGTACTTC. Its protein product is CAIAPTGTGPGEQYF.

The J gene is TRBJ1-1, the V gene TRBV9; 7 bases are shared with TRBD1. With 7 bases clipped from V and 1 base from J, the junction kept 4 bases outside the gene matches. The germline gives CDR1 SGDLS, CDR2 YYNGEE. This CDR3 spans 13 amino acids. CDR3 sequence reads: CASGGGGNTEAFF. As DNA, the CDR3 is TGTGCCAGCGGAGGGGGCGGGAACACTGAAGCTTTCTTT. Combining the CDR3 with reference TRBV9 and TRBJ1-1 gives the whole variable domain DSGVTQTPKHLITATGQRVTLRCSPRSGDLSVYWYQQSLDQGLQFLIQYYNGEERAKGNILERFSAQQFPDLHSELNLSSLELGDSALYFCASGGGGNTEAFFGQGTRLTVV.

The genes are TRBV11-3 and TRBJ1-1; unclear D gene. CDR1 is SGHNT, CDR2 YENEEA, per germline. The V end lost 7 bases, the J end lost 12 bases, and 18 bases lay between the germline ends. The CDR3 is 12 amino acids. The CDR3 is CASNNYSPGTFF. The DNA of the CDR3 is TGTGCCAGCAACAACTATTCCCCGGGGACTTTCTTT.

There are a few counts of this clone. V gene TRBV29-1 combines with J gene TRBJ2-7; tentative D call: TRBD1 (6 bases). Germline CDR1 reads SQVTM; CDR2 reads ANQGSEA. The CDR3 loop spans 12 amino acids. The V gene lost 5 bases and the J gene lost 7 bases, with 15 bases spanning the gap. The CDR3 region has the DNA TGCAGCGTTCGACTGACAGGTATGGAGCAGTACTTC. Translation: CSVRLTGMEQYF.

This clone was seen only a few times. V is TRBV6-6 and J is TRBJ1-3; a possible D gene is TRBD1 (6 bases). Trimming took off 8 bases at V and 1 base at J, with 9 bases between the two ends. CDR1 and CDR2 from the germline V gene are MNHNY and SVGAGI (reference sequence). This CDR3 has 13 residues. CDR3 DNA: TGTGCCAGCGGACAGTCATCTGGAAACACCATATATTTT. Encoded protein: CASGQSSGNTIYF.

This clone showed up just once. This sequence joins TRBV15 and TRBJ2-1, with D unresolved. V lost 4 bases to trimming and J lost 3 bases, with 16 bases between them. This CDR3 is 16 amino acids long. Germline lookup yields CDR1 LNHNV and CDR2 YYDKDF (reference sequence). This chain's CDR3 is CATSNRDSSFYNEQFF. CDR3 sequence (DNA): TGTGCCACCAGCAACCGCGACTCCTCTTTCTACAATGAGCAGTTCTTC.